Below are 5 T cell receptor beta chains sequenced from a single sample in a study of control samples from healthy donors and cancer patients. Repertoires were generated with immunoSEQ multiplex PCR, while TCRdb's copy carries only in-frame clones and drops some. The data show more than 95,000 clones, with approximately 90% seen just once and 2.3% held by the top ten. Source material: blood. The receptors come from a woman between 70 and 85 years old in good health.

The V gene is TRBV6-4, the J gene TRBJ1-1; 7 nucleotides line up with TRBD1. Losses at the gene ends were 8 bases for V and 10 bases for J; bases not matched to a gene: 16. This CDR3 is built from 14 residues. Germline CDR1 and CDR2: MRHNA and SNTAGT. This CDR3 reads CASLPGGRGVRAFF. As DNA, the CDR3 is TGTGCCAGCCTACCTGGAGGCAGGGGGGTTCGAGCTTTCTTT.

The chain is built from TRBV7-9 and TRBJ1-1, with D maybe TRBD1 (5 bases). CDR1 and CDR2 (germline): SEHNR, FQNEAQ (reference sequence). The V end was cut by 1 base, the J end by 5 bases, with 14 bases between. The CDR3 consists of 15 residues. The CDR3 loop reads CASSLEMAGDTEAFF. The CDR3 DNA is TGTGCCAGCAGCTTAGAGATGGCGGGGGATACTGAAGCTTTCTTT.

This clone was seen just once. The chain employs TRBV5-1 and TRBJ2-7, with no clear D. CDR3 size: 16 residues. Germline assignment: CDR1 SGHRS and CDR2 YFSETQ. Deletions cut 0 bases from V and 0 bases from J, with 13 bases between. This chain's CDR3 is CASSLGPGPYSYEQYF. DNA for the CDR3: TGCGCCAGCAGCTTGGGTCCTGGACCATACTCCTACGAGCAGTACTTC.

The rearrangement uses TRBV3-1 (or the pseudogene TRBV3-2) and TRBJ1-2; D gene ambiguous. The CDR3 length is 12 residues. Germline V CDR1 and CDR2: LGHDT, YNNKEL (reference sequence). V was cut by 4 bases and J by 4 bases, with 7 bases left in between. CDR3 bases: TGTGCCAGCAGCCCCTCTTCCTATGGCTACACCTTC. It translates to CASSPSSYGYTF.

This clone was counted a few times. The chain is built from TRBV3-1 (or the pseudogene TRBV3-2) and TRBJ1-1; no definite D call. The V gene's germline CDR1 is LGHDT and CDR2 YNNKEL (reference sequence). V dropped 3 bases and J dropped 2 bases, with 7 bases sitting between them. The CDR3 totals 13 residues. CDR3 sequence reads: CASSQAVNTEAFF. CDR3 DNA: TGTGCCAGCAGCCAGGCGGTTAACACTGAAGCTTTCTTT.